This TCR beta chain was sequenced for a study of T cells in Graves' hyperthyroidism and ophthalmopathy. The PBMCs were sourced from fresh peripheral blood (approximately 9 ml). Amplified TCR beta CDR3 regions derived from RNA transcripts. First-round RT-PCR with HTBI primers amplified the TCR CDR3 region. TCRdb analysed the multiplex PCR reads with MiXCR anew, one entry per CDR3 protein. There are approximately 630,000 distinct CDR3 sequences in the sample; around 15% occur only once, and 3.5% to 4% lies in the top ten. This CDR3 comprises 13 residues. Germline CDR1 reads MRHNA; CDR2 reads SNTAGT. The ends were cut back, 6 bases at V and 1 base at J, with 9 bases in the middle.

This chain links TRBV6-4 with TRBJ1-1; a weak D match, TRBD1 (6 bases). The specimen was blood. The source is a woman aged 25 to 39 with Graves' hyperthyroidism. The CDR3 reads CASRAQGNTEAFF. The CDR3 nucleotides read TGTGCCAGCAGGGCACAGGGGAACACTGAAGCTTTCTTT.